What follows are 15 T cell receptor beta chains derived from one specimen sequenced in a study of blood T cell repertoires in COVID-19. The repertoire was sequenced with immunoSEQ multiplex PCR; TCRdb's copy has only in-frame clones and lacks some. The sample consists of fewer than 120,000 clones, 82% of them appearing once. Sequenced: peripheral blood. These receptors were taken from a woman aged 55-69 years with acute or convalescent COVID-19.

V usage is TRBV2 and J usage is TRBJ2-7; D may be TRBD1 (5 bases). The CDR3 sequence is 11 residues long. CDR1 and CDR2 (germline): SNHLY, FYNNEI. Trimming pared 8 bases from V and 12 bases from J, leaving 17 bases between. CDR3: CASSKDLRGYF. The CDR3 nucleotides read TGTGCCAGCTCTAAGGACCTTAGGGGGTACTTC.

This clone has more than one count but fewer than ten. The chain employs TRBV7-8 and TRBJ1-3, with D uncertain. Deletions cut 5 bases from V and 1 base from J, with 24 bases between. The CDR3 covers 19 residues. In germline, CDR1 is SGHVS, CDR2 FQNEAQ. The CDR3 here is CASSPPLRLGGSSGNTIYF. The CDR3 DNA reads TGTGCCAGCAGCCCCCCCCTGCGACTGGGCGGGTCTTCTGGAAACACCATATATTTT.

The count of this clone is one. The chain couples TRBV7-8 to TRBJ1-6; 11 positions match TRBD1. This CDR3 has 16 amino acids. Germline V lookup: CDR1 SGHVS, CDR2 FQNEAQ. Losses at the gene ends were 5 bases for V and 10 bases for J; bases not matched to a gene: 10. DNA for the CDR3: TGTGCCAGCAGCCGGGCCGGACAGGGGGCCTTATCACCCCTCCACTTT. This gives the protein CASSRAGQGALSPLHF.

This chain joins TRBV11-3 and TRBJ2-2; maybe TRBD1 (6 bases). The V end lost 5 bases, the J end lost 0 bases, and 13 bases lay between the germline ends. CDR1 is SGHNT, CDR2 YENEEA, per germline. CDR3 length equals 16 residues. For the CDR3, the DNA is TGTGCCAGCAGCACCCAGGACAGTACGAACACCGGGGAGCTGTTTTTT. Protein product: CASSTQDSTNTGELFF.

The gene calls are TRBV6-5 and TRBJ1-3, with D tentatively TRBD1 (6 bases). CDR1 and CDR2 (germline): MNHEY, SVGAGI. V was shortened by 6 bases and J by 0 bases, with 12 bases between the two germline ends. This CDR3 contains 15 residues. CDR3 in amino acids: CASSLSTGSGNTIYF. The CDR3 coding sequence is TGTGCCAGCAGCCTTTCGACAGGCTCTGGAAACACCATATATTTT.

V gene TRBV7-9 combines with J gene TRBJ1-2; D uncertain. CDR3 length: 14 amino acids. CDR1 is SEHNR, CDR2 FQNEAQ, per germline (reference sequence). Trimming took off 5 bases at V and 10 bases at J, with 20 bases between the two ends. DNA for the CDR3: TGTGCCAGCAGCCCGAGCAGGACTCAAAGGGACTACACCTTC. Protein sequence: CASSPSRTQRDYTF.

Remarks on this clone: Other DNA sequences in this specimen translate into the identical CDR3. The chain is built from TRBV5-4 and TRBJ2-5; TRBD2 is a possible D gene (7 bases). The CDR3 runs 14 residues. Germline values: CDR1 SGHNT, CDR2 YYREEE (reference sequence). Trimming cost V 0 bases and J 5 bases, with 11 bases left between them. The CDR3 is CASSLDRGGETQYF. CDR3 bases: TGTGCCAGCAGCTTGGATAGGGGGGGGGAGACCCAGTACTTC.

Of note for this clone: This sample also contains other DNA sequences that code for the same CDR3. The chain employs TRBV6-5 and TRBJ2-3; 7 bases are a match to TRBD2. Germline V gene lookup returns CDR1 MNHEY and CDR2 SVGAGI. The CDR3 runs to 15 residues. The trim removed 6 bases at V and 0 bases at J, leaving 6 bases unmatched. The CDR3 DNA follows: TGTGCCAGCAGACTCAGCGGGGCTAGCACAGATACGCAGTATTTT. This gives the protein CASRLSGASTDTQYF.

The chain couples TRBV3-1 (or the pseudogene TRBV3-2) to TRBJ2-5, with D hard to call. V lost 1 base and J lost 10, with 7 bases in between. The CDR3 spans 11 residues. Per the germline V gene, CDR1 is LGHDT and CDR2 is YNNKEL (reference sequence). CDR3 sequence (DNA): TGTGCCAGCAGCCAAGTGAGGAACCAGTACTTC. Translation: CASSQVRNQYF.

This chain connects TRBV9 to TRBJ2-3; TRBD1 aligns across 7 bases. With V trimmed by 0 bases and J by 4 bases, 5 bases remained unmatched. Germline CDR1 reads SGDLS; CDR2 reads YYNGEE. The CDR3 covers 15 residues. The CDR3 here is CASSVGQGGADTQYF. In DNA, the CDR3 is TGTGCCAGCAGCGTAGGACAGGGTGGGGCAGATACGCAGTATTTT.

This rearrangement joins TRBV6-2 or TRBV6-3 to TRBJ1-4; 10 nucleotides align to TRBD1. The CDR3 loop spans 16 amino acids. Trimming removed 0 bases from V and 8 bases from J; junction bases left unmatched: 6. Germline-derived CDR1 and CDR2 are MNHEY and SVGEGT. The CDR3, as DNA: TGTGCCAGCAGTTACTCGACGACAGGGGGCGACGAAAAACTGTTTTTT. Translation: CASSYSTTGGDEKLFF.

The genes are TRBV7-3 and TRBJ2-1; D possibly corresponds to TRBD2 (5 bases). The V gene's germline CDR1 is SGHTA and CDR2 FQGTGA. V dropped 3 bases and J dropped 3 bases, with 12 bases sitting between them. The CDR3 consists of 15 residues. CDR3 in DNA: TGTGCCAGCAGCTTTTGGGCGGGTGACTACAATGAGCAGTTCTTC. Translation gives CASSFWAGDYNEQFF.

This clone has only one observation. The chain uses TRBV9 and TRBJ2-5, with TRBD1 matching 10 bases. Germline V lookup: CDR1 SGDLS, CDR2 YYNGEE. The V and J ends lost 4 bases and 4 bases, in that order; junction bases with no gene match: 10. This CDR3 comprises 16 residues. The CDR3 sequence is CASSTQPDRGRETQYF. CDR3 sequence (DNA): TGTGCCAGCAGCACCCAGCCCGACAGGGGGCGAGAGACCCAGTACTTC.

V gene TRBV6-4 combines with J gene TRBJ1-1, with 9 bases that match TRBD1. CDR1 and CDR2 from the germline V gene are MRHNA and SNTAGT. Unmatched junction bases numbered 7, after V lost 6 bases and J lost 5 bases. The CDR3 extends over 14 amino acids. The CDR3 DNA reads as TGTGCCAGCAGGGAACAGGGGGCGAGTACTGAAGCTTTCTTT. Its protein product is CASREQGASTEAFF.

V usage is TRBV28 and J usage is TRBJ2-1; 9 bases line up with TRBD1. Germline V lookup: CDR1 MDHEN, CDR2 SYDVKM. Trimming removed 4 bases from V and 7 bases from J; junction bases left unmatched: 11. The CDR3 loop spans 16 amino acids. The CDR3 sequence is CASSSGGQGFANEQFF. CDR3 coding DNA: TGTGCCAGCAGTTCCGGGGGACAGGGATTCGCGAATGAGCAGTTCTTC.